Each of the 7 T cell receptor beta chains below was sequenced from the same sample in a study of cytomegalovirus exposure and HLA in healthy donors. Primers included in the PCR were 60 Vbeta and 13 Jbeta primers. The protocol was immunoSEQ multiplex PCR, while the TCRdb copy is restricted to in-frame clones and leaves out a portion. The sample shows approximately 160,000 clones, about 63% of them seen only once. The material sequenced was PBMCs. These receptor sequences come from a woman aged 35 to 49 in good health and CMV-seropositive.

The chain carries TRBV5-4 and TRBJ2-2, with 10 bases lining up with TRBD2. The germline gives CDR1 SGHNT, CDR2 YYREEE (reference sequence). J lost 6 bases, V lost 1 base, and 9 bases had no gene match. The CDR3 covers 17 residues. In nucleotides, the CDR3 is TGTGCCAGCAGCTTGAGCCAGCGGGGGGGTGTAGCCGGGGAGCTGTTTTTT. Protein product: CASSLSQRGGVAGELFF.

The DNA for the CDR3 is TGTGCCAGCAGTTTCCTCCCAGGGGACCTCTACGAGCAGTACTTC. As protein: CASSFLPGDLYEQYF. This chain connects TRBV28 to TRBJ2-7; TRBD1 is a possible D gene (6 bases). Germline V CDR1 and CDR2: MDHEN, SYDVKM. Trimming left V 3 bases short and J 3 bases short, with 15 bases between. The CDR3 sequence is 15 residues long.

The chain recombines TRBV4-3 with TRBJ2-1; D may be TRBD2 (6 bases). Trimming stripped 3 bases from V and 0 bases from J, with 9 bases between. The CDR3 length is 15 residues. Germline CDR1 LGHNA, CDR2 YSLEER. For the CDR3, the DNA is TGCGCCAGCAGCCAGGCGGAGGGCTCCTACAATGAGCAGTTCTTC. This translates into CASSQAEGSYNEQFF.

V gene TRBV6-5 combines with J gene TRBJ1-1; perhaps TRBD1 as D (6 bases). V shed 7 bases and J shed 0 bases, with 12 bases lying between them. CDR3 length: 14 amino acids. Germline V gives CDR1 MNHEY, CDR2 SVGAGI. The CDR3 loop reads CASIKDSMNTEAFF. The DNA for the CDR3 is TGTGCCAGCATTAAGGACAGTATGAACACTGAAGCTTTCTTT.

V gene TRBV29-1 combines with J gene TRBJ1-1; D is undetermined. The germline gives CDR1 SQVTM, CDR2 ANQGSEA. The CDR3 has 14 amino acids. The germline V and J ends were trimmed by 4 bases and 4 bases, with 16 bases remaining between them. CDR3 residues: CSVAGPVWSTEAFF. Written as DNA, the CDR3 is TGCAGCGTTGCCGGCCCTGTGTGGAGCACTGAAGCTTTCTTT.

V gene TRBV10-3 combines with J gene TRBJ2-2, with TRBD1 matching 9 bases. The V segment lost 11 bases and the J segment 10 bases; nucleotides outside the gene matches: 14. The germline V gene encodes CDR1 ENHRY and CDR2 SYGVKD. The CDR3 runs 14 residues. The CDR3 nucleotides read TGTGCCGCCACTCCGGGACAGGGAAAGGTGGAGCTGTTTTTT. This sequence encodes CAATPGQGKVELFF.

This sequence joins TRBV10-3 and TRBJ2-2, with a weak D call TRBD2 (7 bases). Trimming removed 3 bases from V and 6 bases from J, with 17 bases in between. The germline CDR1 and CDR2 sequences are ENHRY and SYGVKD. The CDR3 length is 16 residues. CDR3 nucleotides: TGTGCCATCAGTGACGGCAGGGGAGGGCCCCCCGGGGAGCTGTTTTTT. Protein: CAISDGRGGPPGELFF.